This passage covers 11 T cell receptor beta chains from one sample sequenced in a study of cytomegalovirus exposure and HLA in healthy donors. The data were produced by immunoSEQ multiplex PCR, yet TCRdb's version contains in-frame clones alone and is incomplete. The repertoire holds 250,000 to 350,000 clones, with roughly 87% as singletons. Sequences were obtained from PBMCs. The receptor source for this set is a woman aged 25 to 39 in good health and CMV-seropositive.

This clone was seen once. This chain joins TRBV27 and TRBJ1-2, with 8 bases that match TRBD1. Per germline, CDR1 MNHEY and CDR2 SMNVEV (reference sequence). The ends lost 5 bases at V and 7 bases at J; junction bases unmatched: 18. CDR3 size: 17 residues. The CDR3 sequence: CASSLTAQQGARFGYTF. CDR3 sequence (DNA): TGTGCCAGCAGTCTAACGGCCCAGCAGGGGGCGAGGTTTGGCTACACCTTC.

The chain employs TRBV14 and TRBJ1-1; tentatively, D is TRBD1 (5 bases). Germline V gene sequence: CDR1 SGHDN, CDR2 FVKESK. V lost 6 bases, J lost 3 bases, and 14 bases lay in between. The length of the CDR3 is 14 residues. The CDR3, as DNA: TGTGCCAGCAGGCTCAGGGCCACGGACACTGAAGCTTTCTTT. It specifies CASRLRATDTEAFF.

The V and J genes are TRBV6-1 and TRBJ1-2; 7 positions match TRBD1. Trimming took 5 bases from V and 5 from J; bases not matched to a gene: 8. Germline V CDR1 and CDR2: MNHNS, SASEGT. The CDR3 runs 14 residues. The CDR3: CASSQGQEKYGYTF. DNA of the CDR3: TGTGCCAGCAGTCAAGGACAGGAGAAATATGGCTACACCTTC.

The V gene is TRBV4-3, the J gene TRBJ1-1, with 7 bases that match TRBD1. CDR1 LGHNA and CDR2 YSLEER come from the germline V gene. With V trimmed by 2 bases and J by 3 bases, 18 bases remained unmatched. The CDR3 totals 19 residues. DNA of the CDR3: TGCGCCAGCAGCCAAAATTACGGGACAGTCATCTCTCTTGACACTGAAGCTTTCTTT. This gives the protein CASSQNYGTVISLDTEAFF.

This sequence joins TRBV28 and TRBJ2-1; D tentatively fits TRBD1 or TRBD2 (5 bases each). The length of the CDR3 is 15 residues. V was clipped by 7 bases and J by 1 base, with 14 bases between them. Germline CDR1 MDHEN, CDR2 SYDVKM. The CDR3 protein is CASTAGDLSYNEQFF. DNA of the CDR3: TGTGCCAGCACCGCCGGGGACCTATCCTACAATGAGCAGTTCTTC.

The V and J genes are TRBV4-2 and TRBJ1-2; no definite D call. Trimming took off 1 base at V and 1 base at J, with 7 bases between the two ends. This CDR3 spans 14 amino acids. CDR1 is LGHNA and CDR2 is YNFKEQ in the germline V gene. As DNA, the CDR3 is TGTGCCAGCAGCCAAGCTGTTGATAACTATGGCTACACCTTC. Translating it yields CASSQAVDNYGYTF.

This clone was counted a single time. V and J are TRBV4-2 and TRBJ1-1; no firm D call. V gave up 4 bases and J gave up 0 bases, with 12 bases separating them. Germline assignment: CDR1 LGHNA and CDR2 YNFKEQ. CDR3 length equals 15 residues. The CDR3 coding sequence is TGTGCCAGCAGCCCAATCCGGGGTCTGAACACTGAAGCTTTCTTT. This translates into CASSPIRGLNTEAFF.

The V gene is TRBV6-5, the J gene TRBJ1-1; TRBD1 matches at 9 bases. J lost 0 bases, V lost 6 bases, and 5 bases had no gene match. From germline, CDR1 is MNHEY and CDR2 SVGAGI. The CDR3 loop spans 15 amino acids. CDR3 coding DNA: TGTGCCAGCAGACTTGGGACAGGGATGAACACTGAAGCTTTCTTT. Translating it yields CASRLGTGMNTEAFF.

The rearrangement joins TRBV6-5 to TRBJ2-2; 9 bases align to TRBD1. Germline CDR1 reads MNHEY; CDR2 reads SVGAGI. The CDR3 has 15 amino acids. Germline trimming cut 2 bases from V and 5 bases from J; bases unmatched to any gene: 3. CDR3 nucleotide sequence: TGTGCCAGCAGTTACCAGGGACAGGGTACCGGGGAGCTGTTTTTT. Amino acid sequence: CASSYQGQGTGELFF.

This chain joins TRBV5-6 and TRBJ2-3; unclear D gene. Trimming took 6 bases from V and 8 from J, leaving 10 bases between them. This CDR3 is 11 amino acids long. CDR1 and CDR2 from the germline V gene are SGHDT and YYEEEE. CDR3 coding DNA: TGTGCCAGCAACTTTTTAAGTACGCAGTATTTT. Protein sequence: CASNFLSTQYF.

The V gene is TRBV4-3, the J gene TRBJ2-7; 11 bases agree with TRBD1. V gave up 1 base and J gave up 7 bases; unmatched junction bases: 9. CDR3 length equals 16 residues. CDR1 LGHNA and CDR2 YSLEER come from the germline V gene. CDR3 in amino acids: CASSQATGTGGGEQYF. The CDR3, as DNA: TGCGCCAGCAGCCAAGCCACCGGGACAGGGGGAGGAGAGCAGTACTTC.